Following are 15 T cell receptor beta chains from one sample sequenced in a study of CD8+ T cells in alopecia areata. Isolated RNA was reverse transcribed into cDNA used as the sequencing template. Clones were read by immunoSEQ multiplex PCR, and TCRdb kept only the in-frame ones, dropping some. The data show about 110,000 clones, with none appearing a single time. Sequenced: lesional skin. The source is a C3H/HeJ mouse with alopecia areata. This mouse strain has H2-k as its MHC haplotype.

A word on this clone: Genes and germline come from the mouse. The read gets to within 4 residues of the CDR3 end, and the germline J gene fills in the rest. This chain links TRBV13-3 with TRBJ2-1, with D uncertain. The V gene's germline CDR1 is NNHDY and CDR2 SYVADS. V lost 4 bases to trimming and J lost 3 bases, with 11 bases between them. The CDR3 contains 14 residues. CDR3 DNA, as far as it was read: TGTGCCAGCAGTTTACAGAAAATCTATGCT. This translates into CASSLQKIYA. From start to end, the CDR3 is CASSLQKIYAEQFF.

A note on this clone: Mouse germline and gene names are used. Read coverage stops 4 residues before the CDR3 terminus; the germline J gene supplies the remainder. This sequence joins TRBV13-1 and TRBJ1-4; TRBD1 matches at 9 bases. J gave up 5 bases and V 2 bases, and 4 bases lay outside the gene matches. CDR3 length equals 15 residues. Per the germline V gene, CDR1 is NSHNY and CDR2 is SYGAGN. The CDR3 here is CASSERDRVNERLFF. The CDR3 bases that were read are TGTGCCAGCAGTGAGAGGGACAGGGTGAACGAA.

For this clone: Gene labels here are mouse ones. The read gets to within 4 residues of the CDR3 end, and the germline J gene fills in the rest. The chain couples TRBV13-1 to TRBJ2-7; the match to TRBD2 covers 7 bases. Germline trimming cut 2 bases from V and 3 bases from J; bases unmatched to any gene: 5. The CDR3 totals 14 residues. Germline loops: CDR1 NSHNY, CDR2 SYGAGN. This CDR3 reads CASSDAGGGYEQYF. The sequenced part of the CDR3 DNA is TGTGCCAGCAGTGACGCCGGGGGGGGCTAT.

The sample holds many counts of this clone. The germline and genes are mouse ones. CDR3 DNA (partial): TGTGCCAGCAGTGATGGGACAGAATTTAGTGCAGAA. Protein product: CASSDGTEFSAE. The whole CDR3 sequence is CASSDGTEFSAETLYF. The chain couples TRBV13-3 to TRBJ2-3, with D perhaps matching TRBD1 (6 bases). The CDR3 end is not reached by the read, which stops 4 residues before it; the germline J gene fills it in. The CDR3 totals 16 residues. Per germline, CDR1 NNHDY and CDR2 SYVADS. V shed 0 bases and J shed 0 bases, with 11 bases lying between them.

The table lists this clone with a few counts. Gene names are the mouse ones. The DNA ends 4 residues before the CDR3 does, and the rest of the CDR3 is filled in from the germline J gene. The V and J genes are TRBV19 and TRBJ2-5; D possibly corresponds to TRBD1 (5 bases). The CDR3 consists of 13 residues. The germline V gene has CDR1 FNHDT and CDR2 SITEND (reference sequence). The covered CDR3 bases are TGTGCCAGCAGGATCCCAGGGCTAGAC. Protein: CASRIPGLD. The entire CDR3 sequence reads CASRIPGLDTQYF.

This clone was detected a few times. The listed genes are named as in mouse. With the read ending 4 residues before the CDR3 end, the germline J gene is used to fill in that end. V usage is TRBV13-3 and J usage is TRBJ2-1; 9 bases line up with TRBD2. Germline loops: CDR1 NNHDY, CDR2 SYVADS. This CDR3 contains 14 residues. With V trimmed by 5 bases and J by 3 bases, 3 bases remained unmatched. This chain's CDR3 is CASREGLGYAEQFF. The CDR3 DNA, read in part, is TGTGCCAGCAGGGAGGGACTGGGCTATGCT.

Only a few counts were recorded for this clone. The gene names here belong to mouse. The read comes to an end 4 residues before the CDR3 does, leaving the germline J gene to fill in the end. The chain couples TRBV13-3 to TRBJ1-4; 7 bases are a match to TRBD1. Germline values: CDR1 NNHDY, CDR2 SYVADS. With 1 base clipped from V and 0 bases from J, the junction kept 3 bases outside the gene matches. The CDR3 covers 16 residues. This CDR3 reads CASSDRGRVSNERLFF. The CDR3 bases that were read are TGTGCCAGCAGTGATAGGGGGCGAGTTTCCAACGAA.

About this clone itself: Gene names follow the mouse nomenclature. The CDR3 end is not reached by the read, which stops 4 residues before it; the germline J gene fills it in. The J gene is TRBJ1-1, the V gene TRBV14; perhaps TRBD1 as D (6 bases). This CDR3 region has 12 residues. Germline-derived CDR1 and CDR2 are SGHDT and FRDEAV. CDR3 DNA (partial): TGTGCCAGAGGGACAACAAATACA. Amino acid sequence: CARGTTNT. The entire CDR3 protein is CARGTTNTEVFF. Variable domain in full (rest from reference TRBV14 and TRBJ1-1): EAGVTQSPRYAVLQEGQAVSFWCDPISGHDTLYWYQQPRDQGPQLLVYFRDEAVIDNSQLPSDRFSAVRPKGTNSTLKIQSAKQGDTATYLCARGTTNTEVFFGKGTRLTVV.

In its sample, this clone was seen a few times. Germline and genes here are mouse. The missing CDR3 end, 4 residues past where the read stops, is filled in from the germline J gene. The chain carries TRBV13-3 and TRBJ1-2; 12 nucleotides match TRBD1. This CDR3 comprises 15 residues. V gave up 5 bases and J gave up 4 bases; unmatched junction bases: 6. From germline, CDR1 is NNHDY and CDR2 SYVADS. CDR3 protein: CASSPGTGGGSDYTF. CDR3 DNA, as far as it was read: TGTGCCAGCAGCCCTGGGACAGGGGGCGGCTCC.

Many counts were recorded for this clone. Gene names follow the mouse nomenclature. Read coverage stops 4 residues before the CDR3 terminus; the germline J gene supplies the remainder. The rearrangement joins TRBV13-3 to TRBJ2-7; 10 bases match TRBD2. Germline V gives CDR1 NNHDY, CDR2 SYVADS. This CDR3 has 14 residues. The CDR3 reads CASSEDWGVYEQYF. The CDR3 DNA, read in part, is TGTGCCAGCAGTGAAGACTGGGGGGTTTAT.

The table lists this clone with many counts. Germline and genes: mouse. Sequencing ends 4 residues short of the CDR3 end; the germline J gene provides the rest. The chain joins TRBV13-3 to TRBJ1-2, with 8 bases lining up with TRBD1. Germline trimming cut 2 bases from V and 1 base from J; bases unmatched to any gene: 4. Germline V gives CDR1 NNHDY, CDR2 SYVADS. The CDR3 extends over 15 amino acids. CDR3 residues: CASSENRGENSDYTF. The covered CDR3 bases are TGTGCCAGCAGTGAAAACAGGGGGGAAAACTCC.

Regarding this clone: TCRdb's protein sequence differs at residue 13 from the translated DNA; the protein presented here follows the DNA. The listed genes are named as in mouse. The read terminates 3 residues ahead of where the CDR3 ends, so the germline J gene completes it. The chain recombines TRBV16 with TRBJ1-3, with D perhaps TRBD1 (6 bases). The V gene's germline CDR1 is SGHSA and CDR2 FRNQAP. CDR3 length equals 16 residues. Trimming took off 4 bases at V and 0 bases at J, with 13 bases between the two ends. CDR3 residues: CASSSPGQSSGNTLYF. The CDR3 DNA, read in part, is TGTGCAAGCAGCTCACCGGGACAATCTTCTGGAAATACG.

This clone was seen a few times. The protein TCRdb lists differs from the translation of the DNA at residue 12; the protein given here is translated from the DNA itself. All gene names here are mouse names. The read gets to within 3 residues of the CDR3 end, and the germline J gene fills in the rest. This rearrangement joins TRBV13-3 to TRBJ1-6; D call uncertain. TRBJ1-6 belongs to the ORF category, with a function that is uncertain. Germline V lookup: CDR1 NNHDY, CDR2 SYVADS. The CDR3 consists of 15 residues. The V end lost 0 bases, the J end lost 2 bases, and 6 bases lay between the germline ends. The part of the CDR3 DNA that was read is TGTGCCAGCAGTGATGCTGCCGCCTATAATTCGCCC. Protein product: CASSDAAAYNSP. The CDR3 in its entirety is CASSDAAAYNSPLYF.

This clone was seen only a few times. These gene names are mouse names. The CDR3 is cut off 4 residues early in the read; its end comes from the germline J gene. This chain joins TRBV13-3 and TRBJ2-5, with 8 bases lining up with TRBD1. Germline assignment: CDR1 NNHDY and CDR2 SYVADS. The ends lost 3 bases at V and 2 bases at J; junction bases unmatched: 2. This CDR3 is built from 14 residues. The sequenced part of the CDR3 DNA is TGTGCCAGCAGTGGGACAGGGTCCCAAGAC. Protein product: CASSGTGSQD. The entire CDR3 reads CASSGTGSQDTQYF.

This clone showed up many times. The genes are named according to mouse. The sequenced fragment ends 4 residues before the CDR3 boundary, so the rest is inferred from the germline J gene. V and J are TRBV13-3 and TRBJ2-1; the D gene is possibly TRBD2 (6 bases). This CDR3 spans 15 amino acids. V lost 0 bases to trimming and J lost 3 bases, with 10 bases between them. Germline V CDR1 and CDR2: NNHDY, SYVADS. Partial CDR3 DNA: TGTGCCAGCAGTGATGAGGCTGGGGCCTATGCT. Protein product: CASSDEAGAYA. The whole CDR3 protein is CASSDEAGAYAEQFF.